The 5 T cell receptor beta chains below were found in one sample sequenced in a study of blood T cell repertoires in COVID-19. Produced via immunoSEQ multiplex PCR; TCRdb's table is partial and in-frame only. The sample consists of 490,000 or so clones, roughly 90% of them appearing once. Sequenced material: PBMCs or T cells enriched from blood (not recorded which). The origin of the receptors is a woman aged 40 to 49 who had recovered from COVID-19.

Here the CDR3 reads CASSSGQGLWTPLNEQFF. In nucleotides, the CDR3 is TGTGCCAGCAGCTCGGGACAGGGGTTGTGGACCCCACTCAATGAGCAGTTCTTC. The chain employs TRBV7-9 and TRBJ2-1; TRBD1 matches at 10 bases. Germline values: CDR1 SEHNR, CDR2 FQNEAQ (reference sequence). The length of the CDR3 is 18 residues. J lost 6 bases, V lost 4 bases, and 15 bases had no gene match.

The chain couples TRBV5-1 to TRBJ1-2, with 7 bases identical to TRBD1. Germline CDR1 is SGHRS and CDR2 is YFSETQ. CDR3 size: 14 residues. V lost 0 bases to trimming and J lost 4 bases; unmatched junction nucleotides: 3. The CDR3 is CASSLEGGGYGYTF. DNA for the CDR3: TGCGCCAGCAGCTTGGAAGGGGGCGGCTATGGCTACACCTTC.

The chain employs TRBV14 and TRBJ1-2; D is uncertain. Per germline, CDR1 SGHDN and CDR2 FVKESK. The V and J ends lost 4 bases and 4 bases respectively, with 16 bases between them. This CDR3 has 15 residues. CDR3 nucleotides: TGTGCCAGCAGCCCGCGGGCCTCCGGAGGCTATGGCTACACCTTC. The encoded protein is CASSPRASGGYGYTF.

DNA for the CDR3: TGCGCCAGCAGGGGTGGGACAGCCGAGCAGTTCTTC. Translation gives CASRGGTAEQFF. V gene TRBV4-3 combines with J gene TRBJ2-1, with 7 bases lining up with TRBD1. The trim removed 6 bases at V and 10 bases at J, leaving 6 bases unmatched. Germline values: CDR1 LGHNA, CDR2 YSLEER. The CDR3 is 12 residues long.

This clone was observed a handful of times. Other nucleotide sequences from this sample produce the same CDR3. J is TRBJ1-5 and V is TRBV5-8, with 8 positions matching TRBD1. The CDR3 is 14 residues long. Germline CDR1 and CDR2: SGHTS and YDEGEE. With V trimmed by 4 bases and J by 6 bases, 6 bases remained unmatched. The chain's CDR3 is CASSADRGSQPQHF. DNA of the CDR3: TGTGCCAGCAGCGCCGACAGGGGCAGTCAGCCCCAGCATTTT.